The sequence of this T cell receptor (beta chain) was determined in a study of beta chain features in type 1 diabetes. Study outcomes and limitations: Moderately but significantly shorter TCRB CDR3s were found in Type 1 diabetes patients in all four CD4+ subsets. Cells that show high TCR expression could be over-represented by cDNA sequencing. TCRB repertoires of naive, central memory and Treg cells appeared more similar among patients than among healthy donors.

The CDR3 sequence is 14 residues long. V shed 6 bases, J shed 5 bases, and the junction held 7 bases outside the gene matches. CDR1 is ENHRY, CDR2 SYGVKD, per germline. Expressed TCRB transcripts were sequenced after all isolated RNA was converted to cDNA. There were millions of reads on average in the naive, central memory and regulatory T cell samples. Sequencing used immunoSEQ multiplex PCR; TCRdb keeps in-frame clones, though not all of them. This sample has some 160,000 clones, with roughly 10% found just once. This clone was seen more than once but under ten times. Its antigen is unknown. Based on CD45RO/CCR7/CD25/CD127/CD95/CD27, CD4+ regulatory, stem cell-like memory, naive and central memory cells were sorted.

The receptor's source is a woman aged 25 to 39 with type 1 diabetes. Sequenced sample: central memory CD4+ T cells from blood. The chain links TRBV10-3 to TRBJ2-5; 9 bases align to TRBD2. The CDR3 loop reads CAIRPGLASETQYF. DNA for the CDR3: TGTGCCATCAGGCCGGGACTAGCTAGCGAGACCCAGTACTTC.